The entry that follows covers one T cell receptor beta chain sequence. The specificity of this receptor is unknown. It has no much larger one-base neighbor in the sample; base qualities were not kept. The CDR3 has 15 amino acids, counting the end cysteine and phenylalanine. Solely the CDR3 DNA is kept, with 45 bases framed from the first base. CDR1 and CDR2 were assigned from the germline V gene as SGHRS and YFSETQ. The germline V and J ends show losses of 4 bases and 5 bases respectively, and no gene match explains 11 bases of the junction. This specimen belongs to a study of blood T cell repertoires in COVID-19 (dated by TCRdb to 2020 to 2022). Regarding the study in general: The collaborator samples originated in the United States, Italy and Spain and spanned the acute and convalescent phases of COVID-19. The prospective study material was composed of cDNA or gDNA derived from T cells, B-cell-depleted T cells, or PBMCs. Deeply sampled blood TCRbeta repertoires from subjects exposed to, actively infected with, or recovered from COVID-19 were included in the dataset. A freely available public database, intended as a resource for researchers studying the immune response to SARS-CoV-2, is where the repertoires were released. Samples came from the ongoing ImmuneRACE study (first 160 participants) plus 1,254 subjects from 6 global collaborators. Sample metadata almost always included a de-identified subject ID, COVID-19 status, age in years and sex. Where available, HLA class I and class II types were obtained from metadata supplied by the sample provider rather than from assay-based typing. Overall results and qualifications from the work: Clinical and demographic metadata were provided uncurated, with the amount varying by source and participant.

Collaborating institutions collected whole blood in K2EDTA tubes following their own protocols. For TCRbeta analysis, collaborator samples were shipped as frozen whole blood, as isolated PBMCs, or as DNA extracted from either sample type. TCRbeta CDR3 regions were amplified from genomic DNA using the immunoSEQ Assay, a bias-controlled multiplex PCR. As for how the authors treated the data: The number of nucleated cells in each sample was estimated from the amplification of reference gene primers within the assay. Sequence reads were collapsed and filtered to measure the absolute abundance of every unique TCRbeta CDR3 rearrangement. For each sample, productive Simpson clonality was calculated by taking the square root of Simpson's diversity index across productive rearrangements. The table was pulled from immuneACCESS by TCRdb, which kept in-frame rearrangements only. Such tables lose some clones; where checked, under half of the loss comes from unresolved V genes, and the rest has no known cause. V, J and clone size derive from that table, while D and trimming were established from the DNA sequence. The sample yields 200,000 to 250,000 clones; approximately 90% were counted once. The ten biggest clones cover less than 4.5% of the sample.

This sequence was found in a man aged 45-60 years with acute or convalescent COVID-19. Sequencing used peripheral blood. The chain is assembled from TRBV5-1 and TRBJ1-1; TRBD1 aligns with 7 central bases. The base sequence is TGCGCCAGCAGCGACCTACAGGGGCCCGTGACTGAAGCTTTCTTT. It encodes CASSDLQGPVTEAFF.